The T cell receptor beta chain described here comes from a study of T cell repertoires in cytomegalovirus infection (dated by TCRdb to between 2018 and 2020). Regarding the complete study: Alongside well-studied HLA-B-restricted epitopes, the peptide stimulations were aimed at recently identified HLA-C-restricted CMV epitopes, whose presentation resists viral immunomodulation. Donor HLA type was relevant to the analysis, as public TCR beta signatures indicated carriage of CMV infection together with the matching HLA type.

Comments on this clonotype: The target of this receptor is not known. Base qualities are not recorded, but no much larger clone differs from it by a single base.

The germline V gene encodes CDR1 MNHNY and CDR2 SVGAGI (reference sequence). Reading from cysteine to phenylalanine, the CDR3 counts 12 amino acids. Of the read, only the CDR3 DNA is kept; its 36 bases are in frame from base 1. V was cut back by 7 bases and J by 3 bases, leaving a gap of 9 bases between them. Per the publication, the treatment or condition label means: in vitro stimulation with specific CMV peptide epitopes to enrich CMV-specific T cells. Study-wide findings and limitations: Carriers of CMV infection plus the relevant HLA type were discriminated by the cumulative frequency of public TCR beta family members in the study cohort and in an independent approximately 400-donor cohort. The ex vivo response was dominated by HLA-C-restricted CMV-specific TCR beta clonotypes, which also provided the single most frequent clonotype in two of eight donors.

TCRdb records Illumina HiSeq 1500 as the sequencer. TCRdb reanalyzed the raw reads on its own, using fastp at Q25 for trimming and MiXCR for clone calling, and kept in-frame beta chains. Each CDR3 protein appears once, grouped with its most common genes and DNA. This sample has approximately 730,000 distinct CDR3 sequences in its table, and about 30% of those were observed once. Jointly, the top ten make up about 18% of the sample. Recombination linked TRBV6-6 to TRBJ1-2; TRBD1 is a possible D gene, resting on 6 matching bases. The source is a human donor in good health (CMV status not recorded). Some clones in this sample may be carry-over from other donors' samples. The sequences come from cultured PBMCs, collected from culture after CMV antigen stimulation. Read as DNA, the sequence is TGTGCCAGCACTAAGGGGGACTATGGCTACACCTTC. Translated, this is CASTKGDYGYTF.